This T cell receptor (beta chain) originates from a study of blood T cell repertoires in COVID-19. For the study at large: Some COVID-19 samples were acute and others convalescent; all came from the United States, Italy and Spain.

V was clipped by 2 bases and J by 4 bases; unmatched bases: 5. CDR1 MDHEN and CDR2 SYDVKM come from the germline V gene. This CDR3 region has 15 residues. Original data processing: Amplification with reference gene primers provided the estimates of nucleated cell counts. Clones were read by immunoSEQ multiplex PCR, and TCRdb kept only the in-frame ones, dropping some. V and J calls and clone size follow that table, whereas D and trimming were derived from the DNA. Found here are some 220,000 clones, roughly 85% of them singletons; the top ten hold over 2.5%. Regarding this clone: Other DNA sequences within the sample encode an identical CDR3.

The chain uses TRBV28 and TRBJ2-1; 7 bases match TRBD2. The sequence came from a man aged 50-59 years who had recovered from COVID-19. The specimen sequenced was peripheral blood. CDR3 bases: TGTGCCAGCAGTTTACGCGGGAGAACTTACAATGAGCAGTTCTTC. Its translation is CASSLRGRTYNEQFF.